This is a list of T cell receptor beta chains from one sample in a study of cytomegalovirus exposure and HLA in healthy donors. This table comes from immunoSEQ multiplex PCR, and its TCRdb copy is limited to in-frame clones, with some not included. The data show approximately 110,000 clones, approximately 80% seen once. Sequencing was done on a sample of PBMCs. These receptors all stem from a human donor in good health. Both conserved end residues are part of each CDR3.

J gene,V gene,CDR3 protein
TRBJ1-2,TRBV7-2,CASSLGTDYGYTF
TRBJ2-1,TRBV19,CASSIGELAGVLSSYNEQFF
TRBJ1-1,TRBV19,CASSGTLGNEEAFF
TRBJ1-1,TRBV11-3,CASSPDSYTEAFF
TRBJ2-3,TRBV6-1,CASKRTSLEDTQYF
TRBJ1-3,TRBV5-1,CASSPGSVYSGNTIYF
TRBJ1-6,TRBV28,CASSVPGQGLSPLHF
TRBJ2-5,TRBV15,CATSLGTGQGETQYF
TRBJ1-2,TRBV5-1,CASSLAGRGNNYGYTF
TRBJ2-3,TRBV9,CASSPTTTDAQYF
TRBJ1-4,TRBV6-1,CASSEEAGRGHEKLFF
TRBJ1-1,TRBV6-5,CASRDDRGTEAFF
TRBJ1-5,TRBV28,CASSPLGPQSAQHF
TRBJ2-7,TRBV29-1,CSVAGPGYEQYF
TRBJ2-7,TRBV5-1,CASTLGGSSYEQYF
TRBJ2-5,TRBV6-4,CASMGRLAGVGRETQYF
TRBJ1-3,TRBV14,CASSQDPPRDSGGSGNTIYF
TRBJ2-1,TRBV6-5,CASSLDRNYNEQFF
TRBJ2-5,TRBV15,CATSRDMAVQETQYF
TRBJ2-5,TRBV15,CATSRRGLLETQYF
TRBJ1-3,TRBV5-1,CASSLALTGAGNTIYF
TRBJ1-1,TRBV15,CATSAQPNRWGRAFF
TRBJ2-3,TRBV30,CAWAGRASGADTQYF
TRBJ1-5,TRBV6-5,CASSYSTGWQPQHF
TRBJ1-4,TRBV19,CASSILGQGNEKLFF
TRBJ1-5,TRBV18,CASTLPGQPQHF
TRBJ2-4,TRBV5-1,CASRRTGVPDSAKNSQYF
TRBJ2-1,TRBV25-1,CASSAGGRAYNEQFF
TRBJ2-7,TRBV5-5,CASSPGHNGPYEQYF
TRBJ2-1,TRBV5-1,CASSLGDSYNEQFF